This T cell receptor (beta chain) was identified during a study of T cell repertoires in cytomegalovirus infection. Trimming pared 10 bases from V and 2 bases from J, leaving 18 bases between. CDR1 is MNHNS, CDR2 SASEGT, per germline. CDR3 length equals 15 residues. This clonotype came up a few times. Via MiXCR, TCRdb re-called the reads, giving one row per CDR3 protein. The sample holds more than 400,000 distinct CDR3 sequences, around 27% seen once. This chain joins TRBV6-1 and TRBJ1-5, with D perhaps TRBD1 (6 bases). This sequence originates from a human donor in good health (CMV status not recorded). Some clones in this sample may be carry-over from other donors' samples. Material: PBMCs. For the CDR3, the DNA is TGTGCCACCGTAGTGGGGGCAGGACGCAATCAGCCCCAGCATTTT. Amino acid sequence: CATVVGAGRNQPQHF.